This TCR beta chain derives from a study of blood T cell repertoires in COVID-19. Source study methods: Amplified reference gene primers provided the basis for estimating nucleated cell counts. Method: immunoSEQ multiplex PCR; TCRdb's copy keeps in-frame clones and lacks some. From that table come the V and J calls and clone size; the DNA was used to work out D and trimming. The data show 280,000 or so clones, around nine tenths seen once. J was trimmed by 3 bases and V by 6 bases; bases with no gene match: 13. Germline V lookup: CDR1 MDHEN, CDR2 SYDVKM. This CDR3 region has 17 residues. Cohorts were based on clinical histories the participants reported.

This clonotype was obtained from a woman aged 40 to 55 who had recovered from COVID-19. Sequenced: PBMCs or T cells enriched from blood (not recorded which). The chain is built from TRBV28 and TRBJ1-5; TRBD1 matches 8 bases. CDR3 region: CASRPSFGTGINQPQHF. As DNA, the CDR3 is TGTGCCAGCAGACCCTCCTTCGGGACAGGTATCAATCAGCCCCAGCATTTT.